This T cell receptor beta chain was captured in a study of T-cell memory formation after mild COVID-19. Looking at the study overall: TCR clustering was largely donor specific.

This clonotype was observed a few times. Its antigen is currently unknown. CDR1 and CDR2 (germline): SGHKS, YYEKEE (reference sequence). V was cut by 6 bases and J by 5 bases, with 8 bases left in between. The CDR3 has 11 residues. 5'RACE primed from the constant segment yielded TCR alpha and TCR beta cDNA libraries bearing sample barcodes and UMIs. In TCRdb, the 5' RACE reads were re-called with MiXCR into one record per CDR3 protein. The data show hundreds of thousands of distinct CDR3 sequences, with roughly 17% seen just once and about 8.1% held by the top ten. Study-level points and caveats: Confirmation was lacking for SARS-CoV-2 specificity of second-wave clones that peaked on day 37. Among clones contracting day 15 to 85, CD4/CD8 was balanced, whereas later expanders leaned CD4+.

This clonotype was sampled from an adult woman who had mild COVID-19 (a few samples of this study predate the infection). Cell type and time point are not known. Sequencing used PBMCs or a T cell subset sorted from them (not recorded which). This sequence joins TRBV5-5 and TRBJ2-5; D unresolved. CDR3 residues: CASTLEETQYF. CDR3 sequence (DNA): TGTGCCAGCACTTTGGAGGAGACCCAGTACTTC.